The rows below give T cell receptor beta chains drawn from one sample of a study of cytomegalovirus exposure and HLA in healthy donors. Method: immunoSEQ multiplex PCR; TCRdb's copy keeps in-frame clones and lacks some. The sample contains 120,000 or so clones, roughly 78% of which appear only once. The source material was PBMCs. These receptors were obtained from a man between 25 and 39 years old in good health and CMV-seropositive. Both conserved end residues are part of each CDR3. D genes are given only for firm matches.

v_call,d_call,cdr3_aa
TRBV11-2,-,CASTWEGAYNEQFF
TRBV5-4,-,CASSVGGRSSYEQYF
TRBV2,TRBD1,CARTDRARGGYTF
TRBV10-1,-,CASSDRGSGTGELFF
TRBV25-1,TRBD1,CASSEPGTGPGTDTQYF
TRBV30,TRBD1,CAWSAKGTGRGYTF
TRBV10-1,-,CASSDGGFYEQFF
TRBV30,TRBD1,CACNTGTGDEKLFF
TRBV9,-,CASSVYRVGTEAFF
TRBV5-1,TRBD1,CASSWGGQGDNNNEQFF
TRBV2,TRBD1,CASSGGTAYTDTQYF
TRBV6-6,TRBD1,CASSYSGQLNQPQHF
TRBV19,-,CASSMATVNTEAFF
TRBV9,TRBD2,CASSPAGGSYEQYF
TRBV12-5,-,CACRAGVNTEAFF
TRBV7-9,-,CASSLVGGNTGELFF
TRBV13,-,CASSLGRALGDEQYF
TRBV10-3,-,CAISESSGYDEQFF
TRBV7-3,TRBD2,CASSLMGGGETQYF